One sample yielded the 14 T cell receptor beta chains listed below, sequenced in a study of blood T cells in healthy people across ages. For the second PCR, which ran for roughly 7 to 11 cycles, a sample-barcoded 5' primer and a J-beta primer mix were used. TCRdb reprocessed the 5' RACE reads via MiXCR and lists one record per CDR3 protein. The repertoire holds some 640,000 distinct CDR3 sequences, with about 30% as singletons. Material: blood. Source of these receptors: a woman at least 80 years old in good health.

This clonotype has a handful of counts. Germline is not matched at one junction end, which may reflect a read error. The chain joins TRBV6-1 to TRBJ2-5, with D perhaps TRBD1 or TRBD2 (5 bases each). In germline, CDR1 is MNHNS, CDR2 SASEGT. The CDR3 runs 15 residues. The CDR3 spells CASSESTGYWETRYF. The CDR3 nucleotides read TGTGCCAGCAGTGAATCTACAGGCTACTGGGAGACCCGGTACTTC.

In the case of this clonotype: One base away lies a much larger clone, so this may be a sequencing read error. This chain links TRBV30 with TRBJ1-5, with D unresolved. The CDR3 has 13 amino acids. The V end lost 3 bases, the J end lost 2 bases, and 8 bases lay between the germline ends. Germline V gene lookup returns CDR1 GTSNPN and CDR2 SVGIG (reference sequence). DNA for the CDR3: TGTGCCTGGAGGGAAACGGGCAATCAGCCCCAGCATTTT. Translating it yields CAWRETGNQPQHF. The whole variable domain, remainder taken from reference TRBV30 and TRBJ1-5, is SQTIHQWPATLVQPVGSPLSLECTVEGTSNPNLYWYRQAAGRGLQLLFYSVGIGQISSEVPQNLSASRPQDRQFILSSKKLLLSDSGFYLCAWRETGNQPQHFGDGTRLSIL.

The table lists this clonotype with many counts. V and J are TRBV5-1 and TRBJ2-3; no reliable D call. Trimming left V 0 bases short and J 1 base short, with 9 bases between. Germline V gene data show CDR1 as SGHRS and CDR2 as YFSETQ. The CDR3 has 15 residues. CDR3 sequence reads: CASSLDNPGTDTQYF. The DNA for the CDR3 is TGCGCCAGCAGCTTGGATAACCCAGGCACAGATACGCAGTATTTT.

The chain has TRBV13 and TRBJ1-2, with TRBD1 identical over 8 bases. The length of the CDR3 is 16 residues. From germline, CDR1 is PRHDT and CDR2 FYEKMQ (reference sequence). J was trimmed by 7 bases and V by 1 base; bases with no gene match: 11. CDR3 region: CASSLVVPTGAIGYTF. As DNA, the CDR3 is TGTGCCAGCAGCTTAGTTGTTCCGACAGGGGCTATTGGCTACACCTTC.

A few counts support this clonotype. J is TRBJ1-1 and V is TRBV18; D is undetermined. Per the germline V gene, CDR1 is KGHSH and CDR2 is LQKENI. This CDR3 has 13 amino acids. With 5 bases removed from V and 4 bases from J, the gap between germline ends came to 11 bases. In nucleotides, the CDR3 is TGTGCCAGCTCAGGGCGGTTCGGCACTGAAGCTTTCTTT. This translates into CASSGRFGTEAFF.

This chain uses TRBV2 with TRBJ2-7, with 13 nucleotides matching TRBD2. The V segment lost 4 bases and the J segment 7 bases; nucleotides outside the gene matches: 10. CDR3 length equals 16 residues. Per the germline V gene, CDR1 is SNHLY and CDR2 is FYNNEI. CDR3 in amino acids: CASSGSGTSGNNEQYF. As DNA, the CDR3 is TGTGCCAGCAGTGGGTCCGGGACTAGCGGGAACAATGAGCAGTACTTC.

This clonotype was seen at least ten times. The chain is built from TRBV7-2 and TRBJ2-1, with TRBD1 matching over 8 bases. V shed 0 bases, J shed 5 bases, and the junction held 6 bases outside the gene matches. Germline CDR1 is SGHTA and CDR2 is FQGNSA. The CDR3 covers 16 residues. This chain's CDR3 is CASSLARDRFNNEQFF. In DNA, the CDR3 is TGTGCCAGCAGCTTAGCCAGGGACAGGTTCAACAATGAGCAGTTCTTC.

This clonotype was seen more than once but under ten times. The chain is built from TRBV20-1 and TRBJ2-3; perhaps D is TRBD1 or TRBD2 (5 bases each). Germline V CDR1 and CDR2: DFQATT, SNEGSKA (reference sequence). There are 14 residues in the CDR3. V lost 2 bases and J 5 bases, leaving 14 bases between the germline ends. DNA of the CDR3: TGCAGTGCTAGAACCGGGACGGATCAAGATACGCAGTATTTT. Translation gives CSARTGTDQDTQYF.

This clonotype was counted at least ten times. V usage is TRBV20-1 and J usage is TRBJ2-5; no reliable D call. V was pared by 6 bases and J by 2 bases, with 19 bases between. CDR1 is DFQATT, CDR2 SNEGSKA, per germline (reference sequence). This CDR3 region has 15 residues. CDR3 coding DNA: TGCAGTGCGCAACCCGATGGGCAGCAACAAGAGACCCAGTACTTC. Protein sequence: CSAQPDGQQQETQYF.

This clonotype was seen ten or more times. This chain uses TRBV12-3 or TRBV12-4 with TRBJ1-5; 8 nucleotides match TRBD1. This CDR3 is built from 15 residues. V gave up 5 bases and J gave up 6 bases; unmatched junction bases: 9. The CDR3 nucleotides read TGTGCCAGCAGTACCCGGACAGGGCAGATTCAGCCCCAGCATTTT. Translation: CASSTRTGQIQPQHF.

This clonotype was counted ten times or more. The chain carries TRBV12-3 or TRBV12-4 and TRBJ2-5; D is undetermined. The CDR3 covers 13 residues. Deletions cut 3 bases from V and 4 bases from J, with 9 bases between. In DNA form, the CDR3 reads TGTGCCAGCAGTTTTAAGTCCCCAGAGACCCAGTACTTC. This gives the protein CASSFKSPETQYF.

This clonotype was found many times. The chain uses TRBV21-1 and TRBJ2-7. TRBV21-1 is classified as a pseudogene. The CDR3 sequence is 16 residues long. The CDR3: CASSKVRPHDIYEQYF. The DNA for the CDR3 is TGTGCCAGCAGCAAAGTTAGGCCGCATGATATCTACGAGCAGTACTTC.

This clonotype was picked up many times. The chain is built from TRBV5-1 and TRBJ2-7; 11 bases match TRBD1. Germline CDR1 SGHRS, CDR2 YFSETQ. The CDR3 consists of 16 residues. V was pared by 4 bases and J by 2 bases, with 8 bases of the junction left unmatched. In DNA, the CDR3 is TGCGCCAGCAGCCTTAACCCGGGACAGGGGGCCTACGAGCAGTACTTC. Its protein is CASSLNPGQGAYEQYF.

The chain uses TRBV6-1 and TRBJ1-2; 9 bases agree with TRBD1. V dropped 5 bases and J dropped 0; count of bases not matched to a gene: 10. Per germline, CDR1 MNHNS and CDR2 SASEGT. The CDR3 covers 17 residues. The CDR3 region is CASSQGQGQLANYGYTF. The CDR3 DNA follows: TGTGCCAGCAGTCAAGGACAGGGGCAACTAGCTAACTATGGCTACACCTTC.